This is a list of T cell receptor beta chains from one sample in a study of OX40 agonist ivuxolimab in advanced cancers. Only in-frame clones appear in the TCRdb table, and some are missing; sequencing was by immunoSEQ multiplex PCR. Of approximately 70,000 clones in the sample, 88% were seen once. This material consisted of CD4+ or CD8+ T cells sorted from blood, taken in a trial of the OX40 agonist ivuxolimab. The receptors here all came from an adult with an advanced solid tumor such as melanoma, head and neck, liver or kidney cancer. CDR3s leave out the opening cysteine and the closing phenylalanine or tryptophan. Fields, in order: V gene, CDR3 protein.

V gene: TRBV7-3; CDR3 protein: ASSSLGSGRVYNEQF
V gene: TRBV7-8; CDR3 protein: ASSYSGVDTQY
V gene: TRBV18; CDR3 protein: ASSPPATAGQPQH
V gene: TRBV6-5; CDR3 protein: ASSYSTRAQQF
V gene: TRBV10-1; CDR3 protein: ASSESKDRTDTQY
V gene: TRBV5-1; CDR3 protein: ASSRSWGESSYEQY
V gene: TRBV5-1; CDR3 protein: ASSSGTSDGANEQF
V gene: TRBV6-6; CDR3 protein: ASSTGQGLLMAQY
V gene: TRBV7-8; CDR3 protein: ASRKQGGGDSPLH
V gene: TRBV7-8; CDR3 protein: ASSQDGQRYGYT
V gene: TRBV28; CDR3 protein: ATTGTVEKLF
V gene: TRBV5-1; CDR3 protein: ASRFVTEEKLF
V gene: TRBV29-1; CDR3 protein: SVGSGTTSFNEQF
V gene: TRBV5-1; CDR3 protein: ASSSDSTNEKLF
V gene: TRBV5-4; CDR3 protein: ASSVGRSTDTQY
V gene: TRBV11-2; CDR3 protein: ASSSPRLHEQY
V gene: TRBV7-2; CDR3 protein: ASSLGRTQRNEQF
V gene: TRBV5-4; CDR3 protein: ASIPGYGDPKRNYGYT
V gene: TRBV18; CDR3 protein: ASSPPPGTGELF
V gene: TRBV7-2; CDR3 protein: ASRRGSTEAF
V gene: TRBV30; CDR3 protein: AWTYVGGETQY
V gene: TRBV6-6; CDR3 protein: ASSYSRDSSYGYT
V gene: TRBV9; CDR3 protein: ASSVDGLPTKTQY
V gene: TRBV7-3; CDR3 protein: ASSLDPAGGTQY
V gene: TRBV11-3; CDR3 protein: ASSSSESPYNEQF
V gene: TRBV2; CDR3 protein: ASSTDRGTEAF
V gene: TRBV11-2; CDR3 protein: ASSPRTSYEQY
V gene: TRBV27; CDR3 protein: ASSSGLYNSPLH
V gene: TRBV30; CDR3 protein: AWSVYRQGYT
V gene: TRBV9; CDR3 protein: ASSVGASGHNEQF
V gene: TRBV14; CDR3 protein: ASSHNSLEQY
V gene: TRBV9; CDR3 protein: ASSQQGIGTEAF
V gene: TRBV4-1; CDR3 protein: ASSQEQSAGTLAF
V gene: TRBV2; CDR3 protein: ASTIMGGGGEETQY
V gene: TRBV9; CDR3 protein: ASSPRLTSGHYEQY
V gene: TRBV5-7; CDR3 protein: ASSLRYRVDEKLF
V gene: TRBV29-1; CDR3 protein: SVERTGYGYT
V gene: TRBV6-6; CDR3 protein: ASSSLGSPTDTQY
V gene: TRBV30; CDR3 protein: AWSVHSLRGSNQPQH
V gene: TRBV7-2; CDR3 protein: ASRGTSGALAKNIQY
V gene: TRBV11-2; CDR3 protein: ASSSSGGETQY
V gene: TRBV10-1; CDR3 protein: ASSMQGGETQY
V gene: TRBV9; CDR3 protein: ASSPRMAGNTEAF
V gene: TRBV5-1; CDR3 protein: ASRPGTATYNEQF
V gene: TRBV9; CDR3 protein: ASSLGLAGGRGTDTQY
V gene: TRBV6-6; CDR3 protein: ASRAPLGQGYGYT
V gene: TRBV30; CDR3 protein: AWREPGLATYEQY
V gene: TRBV7-8; CDR3 protein: ASSSLAGGGNEQY
V gene: TRBV5-5; CDR3 protein: ASSLGGNTIY
V gene: TRBV7-2; CDR3 protein: ASSLGLGETQY
V gene: TRBV6-5; CDR3 protein: ASRRQGVNEQF
V gene: TRBV7-2; CDR3 protein: ASSLGGTGAREQY
V gene: TRBV6-6; CDR3 protein: ASRQGDNTEAF